This TCR beta chain was documented in a study of blood T cells in healthy people across ages (dated by TCRdb to the mid-2010s). Looking at the study overall: In model experiments, template switching captured roughly one uniquely barcoded TCR beta cDNA molecule for every two T cells. The study analyzed two additional independent replicas of 1 million unique cDNA reads from the same blood draw for two donors, one aged 18 to 29 and one aged 80 or older. Donors were grouped into four age groups: young (average roughly 17 years), middle-aged (39), aged (about 60) and long-lived (82). Donors of different ages were randomly distributed across sequencing lanes to avoid experimental bias. The study measured age-related changes in TCR beta repertoire diversity using deep sequencing normalized with unique cDNA molecular identifiers. Overall results and qualifications from the work: Compared with the aged group, the long-lived group had more naive CD4+ T cells, fewer expanded clones and increased TCR diversity, suggesting age selection. Observed TCR beta diversity correlated strongly with the percentage of naive T cells measured by flow cytometry. Estimates of total diversity based on one million sequenced T cells were regarded as lower bounds and as underestimates. Observed TCR beta diversity per million T cells fell roughly linearly with age, and a significant reduction was already apparent by age roughly 40. Donor CMV infection status was unknown, potentially confounding age-related changes in expanded clonotypes. Because profiling used bulk unsorted PBMCs, naive and antigen-experienced compartments could not be compared conclusively.

The receptor library was made with 5' RACE. Sequencing used an Illumina HiSeq 2500. A second PCR of about 6 to 11 cycles was run with a J-beta primer mix and a sample-barcoded 5' primer. Each TCR beta cDNA molecule received a unique molecular identifier from a template-switch 5' adaptor carrying 12 random nucleotides. Each sample yielded at least 2.5 million CDR3-containing paired-end reads. All of the RNA was converted into first-strand cDNA using the Mint cDNA synthesis kit, with a TRBC-specific oligonucleotide serving as the primer. Following uracil-DNA glycosylase treatment, a first 18-cycle PCR with universal primers M1SS and BC2_uni_R was performed on all cDNA. Per the source publication's procedure: For normalization, 1 million high-quality reads, each with a distinct molecular identifier, were randomly selected from each sample. Reads with shared molecular identifiers were discarded instead of being binned into consensus sequences. MiTCR, run with a Q25 quality threshold and the strictest error-elimination algorithm, handled CDR3 identification, clonotype clustering and error correction. A nonparametric unseen species model using Euler transformation provided a lower-bound estimate of total TCR beta diversity. The raw public reads went through TCRdb reprocessing: fastp at Q25, MiXCR clone calling, in-frame beta chains kept. Identical CDR3 protein sequences are pooled into one entry, listed with their most common genes and DNA. These V and J calls derive from TCRdb rather than the authors' analysis. The sample contains fewer than 2,000,000 distinct CDR3 sequences, roughly a third of them found a single time. The ten largest clonotypes hold approximately 11% of the sample.

This clonotype was seen a handful of times. The antigen it binds to is not known. No base-level quality is on record; no much larger clone is a single base apart. Systemically healthy Caucasian individuals from Russia, around 39 in total and aged roughly 6 to 100 years, were included as donors. Each donor gave roughly 11 milliliters of peripheral blood, drawn into EDTA-treated Vacutainer tubes. Ficoll-Paque density-gradient centrifugation was used to isolate PBMCs, with at least 6.5 million per sample. Total RNA, at least 6 micrograms per sample, was extracted from PBMCs with Trizol reagent. For every donor, an aliquot of PBMCs went through flow cytometry to measure the percentages of naive CD45RAhigh/CD27high T cells. CDR1 and CDR2, looked up from the germline V gene (reference sequence), are LGHDT and YNNKEL. The CDR3 contains 13 residues, cysteine and phenylalanine counted. The kept DNA is CDR3 alone, 39 bases in frame from the first base. V is reduced by 3 bases and J by 2 bases, leaving a spacing of 8 bases between them.

The specimen sequenced was blood. The receptor chain draws on TRBV3-1 and TRBJ2-7; the D gene identity is not certain. The sequence was obtained from a woman between 25 and 40 years old in good health. The CDR3 protein is CASSQLGPYEQYF. The DNA sequence is given as TGTGCCAGCAGCCAGCTGGGCCCCTACGAGCAGTACTTC.